Below, 26 T cell receptor beta chains from the same sample are listed, as sequenced in a study of blood T cells in healthy people across ages. PCR was performed a second time for about 6 to 12 cycles using a sample-barcoded 5' primer and a J-beta primer mix. TCRdb recomputed calls from the 5' RACE reads with MiXCR, one row per CDR3 protein. The sample holds 1.5 million to 1.8 million distinct CDR3 sequences, 40% to 45% seen once. Material: blood. All receptors come from a woman between 18 and 29 years old in good health.

The chain joins TRBV4-1 to TRBJ1-2; D is undetermined. The germline V gene has CDR1 MGHRA and CDR2 YSYEKL. The V end lost 0 bases, the J end lost 0 bases, and 11 bases lay between the germline ends. CDR3 length equals 16 residues. The CDR3 loop is CASSQERAVANYGYTF. Written as DNA, the CDR3 is TGCGCCAGCAGCCAAGAACGGGCTGTCGCTAACTATGGCTACACCTTC.

This chain joins TRBV20-1 and TRBJ1-1; 10 nucleotides match TRBD1. From germline, CDR1 is DFQATT and CDR2 SNEGSKA (reference sequence). The CDR3 has 12 residues. J was trimmed by 11 bases and V by 1 base; bases with no gene match: 4. The CDR3 DNA is TGCAGTGCTAGAGCAGACAGGGGGCAGGCTTTCTTT. Protein product: CSARADRGQAFF.

Worth noting for this clonotype: At one of its ends the junction is not consistent with the germline gene, which may arise from a read error. The genes are TRBV12-3 or TRBV12-4 and TRBJ1-6; 7 nucleotides agree with TRBD1. The CDR3 contains 17 residues. The CDR3 reads CTSRQTKTGVGNSPLHF. The CDR3 DNA is TGTACCAGCAGGCAAACCAAAACAGGGGTGGGAAATTCACCCCTCCACTTT.

This chain links TRBV5-1 with TRBJ1-1; no reliable D call. V dropped 4 bases and J dropped 3 bases, with 16 bases sitting between them. CDR1 is SGHRS, CDR2 YFSETQ, per germline. The CDR3 sequence is 15 residues long. The CDR3 region has the DNA TGCGCCAGCAGCCTGATGGACGGGAAGGACACTGAAGCTTTCTTT. As protein: CASSLMDGKDTEAFF.

The chain combines TRBV9 with TRBJ2-7; tentatively, D is TRBD1 (5 bases). V was shortened by 1 base and J by 4 bases, with 15 bases between the two germline ends. The CDR3 is 15 amino acids. Germline CDR1 reads SGDLS; CDR2 reads YYNGEE. CDR3 region: CASSVSDGAQYEQYF. The CDR3 DNA reads as TGTGCCAGCAGCGTAAGTGATGGGGCCCAATACGAGCAGTACTTC. Together with reference TRBV9 and TRBJ2-7, the CDR3 gives the full variable domain: DSGVTQTPKHLITATGQRVTLRCSPRSGDLSVYWYQQSLDQGLQFLIQYYNGEERAKGNILERFSAQQFPDLHSELNLSSLELGDSALYFCASSVSDGAQYEQYFGPGTRLTVT.

The CDR3 here is CSVGRDRSSYEQYF. In DNA, the CDR3 is TGCAGCGTTGGGCGGGACAGGAGCTCCTACGAGCAGTACTTC. The rearrangement joins TRBV29-1 to TRBJ2-7, with 8 bases identical to TRBD1. V dropped 4 bases and J dropped 0; count of bases not matched to a gene: 5. This CDR3 has 14 residues. CDR1 and CDR2 from the germline V gene are SQVTM and ANQGSEA.

A few counts support this clonotype. The chain links TRBV20-1 to TRBJ1-2, with a weak D call TRBD1 (6 bases). V lost 0 bases and J 4 bases, leaving 15 bases between the germline ends. Germline values: CDR1 DFQATT, CDR2 SNEGSKA (reference sequence). This CDR3 comprises 15 residues. CDR3 residues: CSARERQVRVYGYTF. CDR3 bases: TGCAGTGCTAGAGAAAGACAGGTTCGAGTCTATGGCTACACCTTC.

This clonotype was picked up a small number of times. The J gene is TRBJ1-2, the V gene TRBV25-1, with D tentatively TRBD1 (6 bases). Trimming removed 3 bases from V and 4 bases from J, with 15 bases in between. From germline, CDR1 is MGHDK and CDR2 SYGVNS. The CDR3 is 15 amino acids. CDR3 amino acids: CASSDGGAWFYGYTF. DNA of the CDR3: TGTGCCAGCAGTGATGGGGGCGCCTGGTTCTATGGCTACACCTTC.

The chain links TRBV3-1 to TRBJ2-7, with D tentatively TRBD2 (7 bases). The germline V gene has CDR1 LGHDT and CDR2 YNNKEL (reference sequence). CDR3 size: 17 residues. V lost 3 bases and J 3 bases, leaving 21 bases between the germline ends. Written as DNA, the CDR3 is TGTGCCAGCAGCCACGGGGGGCCCAGATCCCGGAACTACGAGCAGTACTTC. Its translation is CASSHGGPRSRNYEQYF.

In this sample, this clonotype turned up many times. The rearrangement uses TRBV27 and TRBJ2-5, with 13 bases matching TRBD2. The J segment lost 5 bases and the V segment lost 3 bases, leaving 3 bases of the junction unmatched. Germline-derived CDR1 and CDR2 are MNHEY and SMNVEV (reference sequence). The CDR3 runs 15 residues. In nucleotides, the CDR3 is TGTGCCAGCAGTTTCGGACTAGCGGGAGTTGAGACCCAGTACTTC. Translating gives CASSFGLAGVETQYF.

The V gene is TRBV3-1, the J gene TRBJ1-4; D gene ambiguous. Germline CDR1 is LGHDT and CDR2 is YNNKEL (reference sequence). V was cut by 2 bases and J by 4 bases, with 2 bases left in between. The CDR3 is 12 amino acids. The CDR3: CASSQNNEKLFF. CDR3 DNA: TGTGCCAGCAGCCAAAATAATGAAAAACTGTTTTTT. Drawing the rest from reference TRBV3-1 and TRBJ1-4, the complete variable domain is DTAVSQTPKYLVTQMGNDKSIKCEQNLGHDTMYWYKQDSKKFLKIMFSYNNKELIINETVPNRFSPKSPDKAHLNLHINSLELGDSAVYFCASSQNNEKLFFGSGTQLSVL.

The chain is built from TRBV7-2 and TRBJ2-1, with a possible D match to TRBD1 (6 bases). Trimming pared 4 bases from V and 0 bases from J, leaving 10 bases between. The CDR3 covers 15 residues. The germline V gene encodes CDR1 SGHTA and CDR2 FQGNSA. For the CDR3, the DNA is TGTGCCAGCAGCTCACAGGGATACTCCTACAATGAGCAGTTCTTC. Its translation: CASSSQGYSYNEQFF.

The J gene is TRBJ2-5, the V gene TRBV6-2 or TRBV6-3, with TRBD2 identical over 7 bases. From germline, CDR1 is MNHEY and CDR2 SVGEGT. Trimming cost V 6 bases and J 11 bases; bases outside gene matches: 21. The CDR3 extends over 16 amino acids. DNA for the CDR3: TGTGCCAGCAGGCCTCCAACGGGACTAAATAACAATGAGCAGTACTTC. Translating it yields CASRPPTGLNNNEQYF.

This clonotype was observed a few times. The chain carries TRBV5-1 and TRBJ2-1; 10 nucleotides match TRBD1. This CDR3 comprises 15 residues. Germline V gene data show CDR1 as SGHRS and CDR2 as YFSETQ. The ends lost 4 bases at V and 4 bases at J; junction bases unmatched: 5. CDR3 amino acids: CASSVDRGQYNEQFF. As DNA, the CDR3 is TGCGCCAGCAGCGTCGACAGGGGGCAATACAATGAGCAGTTCTTC.

This clonotype has more than one count but fewer than ten. The V and J genes are TRBV20-1 and TRBJ2-1; TRBD2 matches at 10 bases. The CDR3 length is 15 residues. Losses at the gene ends were 0 bases for V and 7 bases for J; bases not matched to a gene: 6. The germline V gene encodes CDR1 DFQATT and CDR2 SNEGSKA (reference sequence). Written as DNA, the CDR3 is TGCAGTGCTAGAGACCCAGTTAGCGGGAGGAATGAGCAGTTCTTC. Protein sequence: CSARDPVSGRNEQFF.

The chain combines TRBV3-1 with TRBJ2-5, with D maybe TRBD1 (6 bases). The J call may not be correct, given that the DNA end is closer to TRBJ2-7. Per the germline V gene, CDR1 is LGHDT and CDR2 is YNNKEL (reference sequence). This CDR3 is built from 15 residues. The CDR3 DNA reads TGTGCCAGCAGCCACCCGAAAATACAGGGAAACGAGCAGTACTTC. Translation: CASSHPKIQGNEQYF.

This clonotype was counted a few times. V is TRBV27 and J is TRBJ1-1; 7 bases fit TRBD1. With V trimmed by 0 bases and J by 3 bases, 4 bases remained unmatched. The V gene's germline CDR1 is MNHEY and CDR2 SMNVEV (reference sequence). There are 15 residues in the CDR3. The chain's CDR3 is CASSLSGTAYTEAFF. The CDR3 DNA reads as TGTGCCAGCAGTTTATCGGGGACAGCCTACACTGAAGCTTTCTTT.

As concerns this clonotype: At one boundary the junction diverges from the germline segment, which might be a read error. The chain links TRBV28 to TRBJ1-6; maybe TRBD1 (6 bases). Germline V CDR1 and CDR2: MDHEN, SYDVKM. This CDR3 region has 14 residues. The DNA of the CDR3 is TGTGCCAGCAGTTCCCTAGGGGGTGGCTCACCCCCCCACTTT. It encodes CASSSLGGGSPPHF.

The V gene is TRBV2, the J gene TRBJ1-4; the D gene is possibly TRBD1 (5 bases). The V gene's germline CDR1 is SNHLY and CDR2 FYNNEI. This CDR3 comprises 14 residues. V shed 11 bases and J shed 7 bases, with 20 bases lying between them. The CDR3 loop reads CAGGRELGSEKLFF. The CDR3 DNA reads as TGTGCCGGAGGCAGGGAATTGGGTAGTGAAAAACTGTTTTTT.

The J gene is TRBJ2-1, the V gene TRBV27; the D gene is possibly TRBD2 (7 bases). Looked up from germline, CDR1 is MNHEY and CDR2 is SMNVEV (reference sequence). Trimming cost V 6 bases and J 8 bases, with 17 bases left between them. This CDR3 is built from 14 residues. The CDR3 spells CASRLGGGRYEQFF. The CDR3 region has the DNA TGTGCCAGCAGATTGGGGGGGGGCCGTTATGAGCAGTTCTTC.

CDR3 bases: TGTGCCAGCAGCTCGTCAGAATCCTACGAGCAGTACTTC. Translating it yields CASSSSESYEQYF. J is TRBJ2-7 and V is TRBV7-6; D is unresolved. V lost 4 bases, J lost 1 base, and 8 bases lay in between. The CDR3 is 13 residues long. Germline V gives CDR1 SGHVS, CDR2 FNYEAQ.

This chain uses TRBV25-1 with TRBJ2-1, with D unresolved. The CDR3 contains 13 residues. CDR1 is MGHDK, CDR2 SYGVNS, per germline. Trimming cost V 5 bases and J 10 bases, with 15 bases left between them. CDR3 coding DNA: TGTGCCAGCAGTCCCACAGCCCACTACGAGCAGTTCTTC. Translating gives CASSPTAHYEQFF.

This clonotype was counted between two and nine times. This chain connects TRBV7-2 to TRBJ2-1; D gene uncertain. Germline lookup yields CDR1 SGHTA and CDR2 FQGNSA. V was clipped by 0 bases and J by 4 bases, with 16 bases between them. CDR3 length: 17 residues. This CDR3 reads CASSLAVGRRTYNEQFF. CDR3 DNA sequence: TGTGCCAGCAGCTTAGCGGTAGGCAGGAGAACTTACAATGAGCAGTTCTTC. Full variable domain (outside the CDR3, taken from reference TRBV7-2 and TRBJ2-1): GAGVSQSPSNKVTEKGKDVELRCDPISGHTALYWYRQSLGQGLEFLIYFQGNSAPDKSGLPSDRFSAERTGGSVSTLTIQRTQQEDSAVYLCASSLAVGRRTYNEQFFGPGTRLTVL.

V is TRBV14 and J is TRBJ2-7; TRBD1 matches 10 bases. Germline values: CDR1 SGHDN, CDR2 FVKESK. V was clipped by 4 bases and J by 2 bases; unmatched bases: 5. This CDR3 region has 15 residues. The CDR3 bases are TGTGCCAGCAGCCGACAGGGGGCAGTTCCCTACGAGCAGTACTTC. As protein: CASSRQGAVPYEQYF.

This CDR3 reads CASSYSELNEQFF. CDR3 in DNA: TGTGCCAGCAGTTACTCGGAACTGAATGAGCAGTTCTTC. V usage is TRBV6-5 and J usage is TRBJ2-1; D unresolved. Deletions cut 0 bases from V and 7 bases from J, with 7 bases between. The germline V gene has CDR1 MNHEY and CDR2 SVGAGI. There are 13 residues in the CDR3.

CDR3 in amino acids: CASGPSRGGWTYEQYF. The CDR3 DNA reads TGCGCCAGCGGCCCAAGCCGCGGAGGGTGGACCTACGAGCAGTACTTC. The chain links TRBV5-1 to TRBJ2-7; weak D call: TRBD2 (6 bases). Germline V gives CDR1 SGHRS, CDR2 YFSETQ. The CDR3 totals 16 residues. Between the trimmed V and J ends, which lost 7 bases and 2 bases, there was a span of 22 bases.